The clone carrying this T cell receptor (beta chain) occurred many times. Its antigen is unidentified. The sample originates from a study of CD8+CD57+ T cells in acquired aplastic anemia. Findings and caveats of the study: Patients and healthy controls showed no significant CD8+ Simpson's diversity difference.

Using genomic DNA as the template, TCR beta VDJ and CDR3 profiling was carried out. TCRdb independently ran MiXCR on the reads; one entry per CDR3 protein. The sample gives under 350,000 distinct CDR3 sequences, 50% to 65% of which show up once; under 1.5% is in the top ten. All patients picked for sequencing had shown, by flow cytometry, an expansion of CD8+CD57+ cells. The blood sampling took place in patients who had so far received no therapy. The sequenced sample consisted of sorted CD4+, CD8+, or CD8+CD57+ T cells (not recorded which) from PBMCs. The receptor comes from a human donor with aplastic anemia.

The CDR3 coding sequence is TGTGCCAGCAGCTTCGCTAGCGGGGCAAGGGCCACAGATACGCAGTATTTT. Translated: CASSFASGARATDTQYF. The genes are TRBV5-8 and TRBJ2-3, with 9 bases aligning to TRBD2. Germline CDR1 reads SGHTS; CDR2 reads YDEGEE. CDR3 size: 17 residues. J gave up 2 bases and V 2 bases, and 9 bases lay outside the gene matches. The full variable domain, with the rest looked up from reference TRBV5-8 and TRBJ2-3, is EAGVTQSPTHLIKTRGQQATLRCSPISGHTSVYWYQQALGLGLQFLLWYDEGEERNRGNFPPRFSGRQFPNYSSELNVNALELEDSALYLCASSFASGARATDTQYFGPGTRLTVL.